This T cell receptor (beta chain) was sequenced during a study of CD8 T cells in Susac syndrome. Study conclusions and caveats: The study recognized that its TCR sequencing and HLA analysis covered a relatively small number of individuals.

Sequencing of TCR beta was performed on blood CD8+ T cells and on blood CD4+ T cells. Controls were healthy donors (matched for age and sex). TEMRA cells were FACS-enriched, unlike CD8+ and CD4+ T cells, which were negatively isolated. With random hexamers, reverse transcription was performed on about 0.5 to 1 ug of RNA. TCRdb re-called the immunoSEQ multiplex PCR reads through MiXCR, storing one row per CDR3 protein. The table records approximately 110,000 distinct CDR3 sequences, about 93% of them present only once. V shed 5 bases and J shed 4 bases, with 14 bases lying between them. Germline CDR1 and CDR2: MGHRA and YSYEKL. The CDR3 has 14 amino acids. This clonotype was seen a single time. Its antigen is not known.

The rearrangement joins TRBV4-1 to TRBJ1-2; weak D call: TRBD1 (6 bases). This sequence originates from a human donor in good health. The material sequenced was CD4+ T cells from PBMCs. The CDR3 bases are TGCGCCAGCAGCGCGGACAGACCTCTCTATGGCTACACCTTC. Its translation is CASSADRPLYGYTF.